The T cell receptor (beta chain) described here comes from a study of T cells in Graves' hyperthyroidism and ophthalmopathy. As for the study in general: Peripheral blood was taken when the disease was first diagnosed, before any treatment began. Study-level points and caveats: Most thyroid clonotypes expanded above 0.001 were also detected in blood.

V was cut by 4 bases and J by 4 bases, with 19 bases left in between. The CDR3 spans 16 residues. Looked up from germline, CDR1 is SGHTA and CDR2 is FQGTGA. As for this clonotype: What it binds is not known.

Those patients with uncontrolled infection, other autoimmune disease, pregnancy or lactation were excluded. An approximately 10 ml volume of fresh peripheral blood provided the PBMCs. TCR beta CDR3 sequences were amplified from RNA transcripts. First-round RT-PCR targeting the TCR CDR3 was performed with the HTBI primer set. TCRdb used MiXCR to reprocess the multiplex PCR reads, holding one entry per CDR3 protein. This table holds some 800,000 distinct CDR3 sequences, 38% found once. The receptor comes from a man aged 18-30 years with Graves' hyperthyroidism. Sequenced: blood. V and J are TRBV7-3 and TRBJ1-2, with D uncertain. The CDR3: CASSSAGESLPYGYTF. CDR3 DNA sequence: TGTGCCAGCAGCTCCGCGGGAGAGTCCCTCCCCTATGGCTACACCTTC.